This T cell receptor beta chain was retrieved from a study of OX40 agonist ivuxolimab in advanced cancers. Regarding the study as a whole: Clonal expansion was seen in CD4+ and CD8+ blood T cells by week 6 at 0.1 to 3.0 mg/kg.

Losses at the gene ends were 4 bases for V and 8 bases for J; bases not matched to a gene: 9. The CDR3 loop spans 15 amino acids. CDR1 and CDR2 (germline): SGHNT, YYREEE (reference sequence). The protocol was immunoSEQ multiplex PCR, while the TCRdb copy is restricted to in-frame clones and leaves out a portion. The sample records about 89,000 clones, 88% being singletons. Notes on this clone: What it binds is unknown.

Sequences were derived from CD4+ or CD8+ T cells sorted from blood, sampled in a trial of the OX40 agonist ivuxolimab. The chain uses TRBV5-4 and TRBJ1-2, with 12 bases lining up with TRBD1. The sequence was obtained from an adult with an advanced solid tumor such as melanoma, head and neck, liver or kidney cancer. CDR3 coding DNA: TGTGCCAGCAGCCACGGGACAGGGGGCCAAGTAGGCTACACCTTC. This encodes CASSHGTGGQVGYTF.